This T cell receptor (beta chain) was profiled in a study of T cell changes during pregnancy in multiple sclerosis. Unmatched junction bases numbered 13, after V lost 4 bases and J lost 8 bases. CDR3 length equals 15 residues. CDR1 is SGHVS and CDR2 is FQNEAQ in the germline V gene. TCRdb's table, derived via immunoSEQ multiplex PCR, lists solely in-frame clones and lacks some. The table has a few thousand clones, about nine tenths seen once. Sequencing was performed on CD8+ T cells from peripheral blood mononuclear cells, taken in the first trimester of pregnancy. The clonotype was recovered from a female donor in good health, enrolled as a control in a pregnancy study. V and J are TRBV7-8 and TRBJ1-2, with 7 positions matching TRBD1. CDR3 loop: CASSSRFTGDHGYTF. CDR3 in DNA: TGTGCCAGCAGCTCGAGATTTACAGGGGACCACGGCTACACCTTC. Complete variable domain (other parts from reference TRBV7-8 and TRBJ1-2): GAGVSQSPRYKVAKRGQDVALRCDPISGHVSLFWYQQALGQGPEFLTYFQNEAQLDKSGLPSDRFFAERPEGSVSTLKIQRTQQEDSAVYLCASSSRFTGDHGYTFGSGTRLTVV.